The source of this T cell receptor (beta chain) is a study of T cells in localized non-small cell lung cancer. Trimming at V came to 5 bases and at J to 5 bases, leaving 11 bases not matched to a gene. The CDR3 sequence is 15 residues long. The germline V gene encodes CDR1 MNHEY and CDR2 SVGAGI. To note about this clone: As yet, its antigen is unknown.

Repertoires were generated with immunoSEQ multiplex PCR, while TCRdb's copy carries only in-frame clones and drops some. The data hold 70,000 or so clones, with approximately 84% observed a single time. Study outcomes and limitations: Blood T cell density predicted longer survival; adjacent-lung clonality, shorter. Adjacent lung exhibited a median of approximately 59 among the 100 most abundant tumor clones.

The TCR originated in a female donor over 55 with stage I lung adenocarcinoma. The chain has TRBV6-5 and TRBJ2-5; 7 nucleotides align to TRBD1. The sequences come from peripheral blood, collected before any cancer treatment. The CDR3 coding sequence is TGTGCCAGCAGTAGCCGGCACAGGGGCGGGGAGACCCAGTACTTC. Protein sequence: CASSSRHRGGETQYF.